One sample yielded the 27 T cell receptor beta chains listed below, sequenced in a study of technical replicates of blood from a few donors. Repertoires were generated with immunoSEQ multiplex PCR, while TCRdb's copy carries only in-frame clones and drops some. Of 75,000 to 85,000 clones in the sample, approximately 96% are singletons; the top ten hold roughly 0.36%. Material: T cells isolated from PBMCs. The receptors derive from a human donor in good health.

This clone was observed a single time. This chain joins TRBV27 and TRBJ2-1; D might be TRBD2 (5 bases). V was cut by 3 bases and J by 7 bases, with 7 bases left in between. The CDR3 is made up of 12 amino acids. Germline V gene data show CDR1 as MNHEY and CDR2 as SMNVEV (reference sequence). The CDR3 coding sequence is TGTGCCAGCAGTTTCCCGGGGAATGAGCAGTTCTTC. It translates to CASSFPGNEQFF.

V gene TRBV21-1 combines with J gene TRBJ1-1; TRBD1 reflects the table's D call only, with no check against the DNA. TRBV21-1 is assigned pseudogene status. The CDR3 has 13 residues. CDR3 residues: CASSHPNRSEAFF. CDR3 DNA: TGTGCCAGCAGCCATCCGAACAGATCCGAAGCTTTCTTT.

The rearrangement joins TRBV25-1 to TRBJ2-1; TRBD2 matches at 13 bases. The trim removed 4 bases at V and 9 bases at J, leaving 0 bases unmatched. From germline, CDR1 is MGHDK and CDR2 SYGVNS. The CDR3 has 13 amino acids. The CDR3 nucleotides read TGTGCCAGCAGTGGGACTAGCGGGAGTGAGCAGTTCTTC. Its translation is CASSGTSGSEQFF.

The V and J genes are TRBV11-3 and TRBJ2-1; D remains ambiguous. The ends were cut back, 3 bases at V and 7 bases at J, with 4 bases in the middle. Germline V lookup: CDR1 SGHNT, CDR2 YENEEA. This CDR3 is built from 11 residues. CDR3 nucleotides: TGTGCCAGCAGCTTCGGGAATGAGCAGTTCTTC. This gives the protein CASSFGNEQFF. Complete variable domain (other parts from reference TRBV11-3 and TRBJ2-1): EAGVVQSPRYKIIEKKQPVAFWCNPISGHNTLYWYLQNLGQGPELLIRYENEEAVDDSQLPKDRFSAERLKGVDSTLKIQPAELGDSAVYLCASSFGNEQFFGPGTRLTVL.

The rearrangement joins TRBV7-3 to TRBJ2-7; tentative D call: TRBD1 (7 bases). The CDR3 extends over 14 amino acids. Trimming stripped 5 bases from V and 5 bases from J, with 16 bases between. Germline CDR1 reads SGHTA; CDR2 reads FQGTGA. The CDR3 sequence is CASSRYRGGDEQYF. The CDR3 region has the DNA TGTGCCAGCAGCCGATACAGGGGCGGGGACGAGCAGTACTTC.

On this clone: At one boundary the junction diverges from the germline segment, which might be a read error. CDR3 nucleotide sequence: TGCGCCAGCAGCCAGGCCCCCGGAGCGGGAGGAGTCTTC. Its translation: CASSQAPGAGGVF. The chain is built from TRBV4-1 and TRBJ2-1; 9 bases match TRBD2. Germline loops: CDR1 MGHRA, CDR2 YSYEKL. This CDR3 region has 13 residues.

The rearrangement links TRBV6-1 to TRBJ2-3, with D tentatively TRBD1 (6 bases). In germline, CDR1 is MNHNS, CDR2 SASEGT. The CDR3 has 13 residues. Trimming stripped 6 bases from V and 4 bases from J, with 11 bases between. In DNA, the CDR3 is TGTGCCAGCAGGACAGGTTCACCAGATACGCAGTATTTT. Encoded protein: CASRTGSPDTQYF.

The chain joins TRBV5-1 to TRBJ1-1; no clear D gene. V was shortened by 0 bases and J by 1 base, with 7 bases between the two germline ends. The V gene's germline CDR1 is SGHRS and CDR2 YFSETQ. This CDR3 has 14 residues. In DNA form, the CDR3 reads TGCGCCAGCAGCTTGGGCGCTTCGAACACTGAAGCTTTCTTT. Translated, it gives CASSLGASNTEAFF.

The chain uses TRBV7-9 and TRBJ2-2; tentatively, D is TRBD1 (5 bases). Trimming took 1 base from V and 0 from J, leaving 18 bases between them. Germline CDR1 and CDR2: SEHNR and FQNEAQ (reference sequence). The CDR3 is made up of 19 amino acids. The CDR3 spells CASSLESRAVVTNTGELFF. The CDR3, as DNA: TGTGCCAGCAGCTTAGAATCCAGGGCTGTCGTCACGAACACCGGGGAGCTGTTTTTT.

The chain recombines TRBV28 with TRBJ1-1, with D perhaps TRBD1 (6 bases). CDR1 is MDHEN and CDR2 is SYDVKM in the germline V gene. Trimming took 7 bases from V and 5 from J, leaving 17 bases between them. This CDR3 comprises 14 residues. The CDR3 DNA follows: TGTGCCAGCAAACAACAGGGTCAGGGGACTGAAGCTTTCTTT. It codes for CASKQQGQGTEAFF.

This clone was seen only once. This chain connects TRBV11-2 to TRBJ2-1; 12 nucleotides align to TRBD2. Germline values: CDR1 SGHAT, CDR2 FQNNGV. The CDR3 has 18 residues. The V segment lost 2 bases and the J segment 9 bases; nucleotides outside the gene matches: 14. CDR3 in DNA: TGTGCCAGCAGCTTAAGACTAGCGGGAGATAGTTTTGGAGGTGAGCAGTTCTTC. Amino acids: CASSLRLAGDSFGGEQFF.

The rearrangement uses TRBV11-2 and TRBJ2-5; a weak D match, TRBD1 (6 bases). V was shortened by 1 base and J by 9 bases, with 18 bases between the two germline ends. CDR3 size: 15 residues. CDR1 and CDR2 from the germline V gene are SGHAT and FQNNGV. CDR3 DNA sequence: TGTGCCAGCAGCTTAGTCTCGTCCCAACACAGGGCCCAGTACTTC. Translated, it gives CASSLVSSQHRAQYF.

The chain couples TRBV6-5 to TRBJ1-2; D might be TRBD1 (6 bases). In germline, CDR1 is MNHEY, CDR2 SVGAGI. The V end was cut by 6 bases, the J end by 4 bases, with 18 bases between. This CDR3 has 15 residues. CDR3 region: CASRDQGSYIYGYTF. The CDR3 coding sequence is TGTGCCAGCAGGGACCAGGGGAGTTATATCTATGGCTACACCTTC.

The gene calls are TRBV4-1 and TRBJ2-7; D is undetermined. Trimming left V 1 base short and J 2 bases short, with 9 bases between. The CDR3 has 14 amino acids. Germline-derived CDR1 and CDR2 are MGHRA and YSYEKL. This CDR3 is CASSQGVRTYEQYF. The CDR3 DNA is TGCGCCAGCAGCCAAGGCGTTCGCACCTACGAGCAGTACTTC.

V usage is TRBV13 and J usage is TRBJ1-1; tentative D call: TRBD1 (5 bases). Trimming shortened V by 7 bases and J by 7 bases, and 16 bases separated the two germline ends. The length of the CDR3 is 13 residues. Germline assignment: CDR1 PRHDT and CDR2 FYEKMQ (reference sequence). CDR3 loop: CASTAPLDSEAFF. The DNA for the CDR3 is TGTGCCAGCACCGCCCCCCTCGACAGTGAAGCTTTCTTT.

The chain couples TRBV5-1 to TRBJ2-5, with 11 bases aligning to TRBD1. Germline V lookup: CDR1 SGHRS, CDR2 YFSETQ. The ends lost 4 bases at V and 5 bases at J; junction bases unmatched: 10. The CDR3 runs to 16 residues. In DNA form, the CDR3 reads TGCGCCAGCAGCAGGACGCCGGGACAGGGGGACGAGACCCAGTACTTC. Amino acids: CASSRTPGQGDETQYF.

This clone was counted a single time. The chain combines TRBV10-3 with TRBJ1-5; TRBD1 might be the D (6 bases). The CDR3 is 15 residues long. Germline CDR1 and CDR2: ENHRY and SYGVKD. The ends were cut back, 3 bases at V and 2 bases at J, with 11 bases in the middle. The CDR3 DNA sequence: TGTGCCATCAGTGATTCGGACAGCGGCAATCAGCCCCAGCATTTT. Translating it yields CAISDSDSGNQPQHF.

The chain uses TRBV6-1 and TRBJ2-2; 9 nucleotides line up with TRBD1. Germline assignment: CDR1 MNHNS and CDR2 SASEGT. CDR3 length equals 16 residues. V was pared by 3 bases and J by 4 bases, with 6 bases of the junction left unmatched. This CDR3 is CASSEITGGFTGELFF. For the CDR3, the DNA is TGTGCCAGCAGTGAGATAACAGGGGGCTTCACCGGGGAGCTGTTTTTT.

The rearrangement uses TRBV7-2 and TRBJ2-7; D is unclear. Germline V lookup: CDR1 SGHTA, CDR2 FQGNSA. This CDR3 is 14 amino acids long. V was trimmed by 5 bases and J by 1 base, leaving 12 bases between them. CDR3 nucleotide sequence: TGTGCCAGCAGCCTCTCGTCACTATCCTACGAGCAGTACTTC. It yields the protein CASSLSSLSYEQYF.

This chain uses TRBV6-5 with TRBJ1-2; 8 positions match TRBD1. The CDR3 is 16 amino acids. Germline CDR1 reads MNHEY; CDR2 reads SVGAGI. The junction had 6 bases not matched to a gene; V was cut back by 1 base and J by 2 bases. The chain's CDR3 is CASSYLGDRLNYGYTF. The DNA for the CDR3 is TGTGCCAGCAGTTACTTGGGGGACAGGTTAAACTATGGCTACACCTTC.

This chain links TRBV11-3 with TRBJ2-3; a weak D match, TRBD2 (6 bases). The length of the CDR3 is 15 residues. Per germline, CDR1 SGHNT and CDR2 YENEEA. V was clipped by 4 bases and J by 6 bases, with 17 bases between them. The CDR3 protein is CASSSGEAFWDTQYF. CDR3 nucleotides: TGTGCCAGCAGCTCGGGAGAAGCGTTCTGGGATACGCAGTATTTT.

The CDR3 DNA sequence: TGTGCCAGCAGCCAAGAGGCAGGAAGTTCTGGAAACACCATATATTTT. Translating gives CASSQEAGSSGNTIYF. The chain employs TRBV4-2 and TRBJ1-3; D remains ambiguous. V was pared by 0 bases and J by 1 base, with 10 bases between. The germline V gene encodes CDR1 LGHNA and CDR2 YNFKEQ. The CDR3 loop spans 16 amino acids.

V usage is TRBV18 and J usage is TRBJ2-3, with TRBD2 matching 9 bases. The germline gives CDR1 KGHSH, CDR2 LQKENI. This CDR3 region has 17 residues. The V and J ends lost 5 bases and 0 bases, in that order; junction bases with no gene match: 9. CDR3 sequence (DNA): TGTGCCAGCTCAAAGGCTCTAGCGGGGTCTAGCACAGATACGCAGTATTTT. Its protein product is CASSKALAGSSTDTQYF.

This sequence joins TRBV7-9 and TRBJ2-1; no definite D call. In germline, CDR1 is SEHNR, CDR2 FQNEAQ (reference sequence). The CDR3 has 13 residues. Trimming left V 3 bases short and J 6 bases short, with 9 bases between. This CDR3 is CASSLLSGNEQFF. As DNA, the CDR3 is TGTGCCAGCAGCTTGCTCTCAGGCAATGAGCAGTTCTTC.

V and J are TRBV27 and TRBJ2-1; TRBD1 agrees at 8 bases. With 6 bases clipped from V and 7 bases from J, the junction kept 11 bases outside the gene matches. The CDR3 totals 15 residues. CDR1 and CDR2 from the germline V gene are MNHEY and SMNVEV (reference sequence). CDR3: CASRLGQGALNEQFF. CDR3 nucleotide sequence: TGTGCCAGCAGGTTGGGGCAGGGGGCGTTAAATGAGCAGTTCTTC.

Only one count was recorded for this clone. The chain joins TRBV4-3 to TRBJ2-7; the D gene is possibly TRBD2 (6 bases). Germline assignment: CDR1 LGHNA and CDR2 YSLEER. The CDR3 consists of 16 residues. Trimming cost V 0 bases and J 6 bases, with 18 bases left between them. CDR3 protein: CASSQDFATRVVEQYF. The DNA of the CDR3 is TGCGCCAGCAGCCAAGATTTCGCGACTAGAGTAGTCGAGCAGTACTTC.

This chain's CDR3 is CASSQLGQGYYEQYF. As DNA, the CDR3 is TGCGCCAGCAGCCAATTGGGACAGGGCTACTACGAGCAGTACTTC. The rearrangement uses TRBV4-1 and TRBJ2-7, with 9 bases matching TRBD1. This CDR3 comprises 15 residues. V shed 2 bases, J shed 3 bases, and the junction held 5 bases outside the gene matches. Germline V gene sequence: CDR1 MGHRA, CDR2 YSYEKL.